This T cell receptor beta chain was sequenced during a study of blood T cell repertoires in COVID-19. At the level of the study: The United States, Italy and Spain supplied acute and convalescent COVID-19 samples.

Trimming took 6 bases from V and 1 from J, leaving 13 bases between them. Germline CDR1 and CDR2: MNHEY and SVGAGI. The CDR3 spans 15 residues. Clones were read by immunoSEQ multiplex PCR, and TCRdb kept only the in-frame ones, dropping some. The sample has around 130,000 clones, roughly 84% seen once. Sequencing was carried out using peripheral blood. J is TRBJ2-1 and V is TRBV6-5, with D perhaps TRBD2 (5 bases). The receptor's source is a man between 60 and 75 years old with acute or convalescent COVID-19. This chain's CDR3 is CASRGSEGSYNEQFF. The CDR3 nucleotides read TGTGCCAGCAGGGGAAGTGAGGGTTCCTACAATGAGCAGTTCTTC.